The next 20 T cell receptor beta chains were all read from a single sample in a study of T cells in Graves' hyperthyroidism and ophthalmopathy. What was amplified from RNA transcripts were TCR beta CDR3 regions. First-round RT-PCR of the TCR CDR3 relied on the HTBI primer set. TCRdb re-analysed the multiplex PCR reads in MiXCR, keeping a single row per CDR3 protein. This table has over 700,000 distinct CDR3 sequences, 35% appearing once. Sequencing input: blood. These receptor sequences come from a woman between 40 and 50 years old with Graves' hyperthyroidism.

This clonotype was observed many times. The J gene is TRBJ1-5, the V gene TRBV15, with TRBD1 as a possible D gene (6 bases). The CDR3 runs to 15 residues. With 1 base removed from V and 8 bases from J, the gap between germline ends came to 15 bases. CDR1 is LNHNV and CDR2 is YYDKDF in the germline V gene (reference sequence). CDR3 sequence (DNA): TGTGCCACCAGCAGAGCGCGTACTGAGGGGGAGCCCCAGCATTTT. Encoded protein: CATSRARTEGEPQHF.

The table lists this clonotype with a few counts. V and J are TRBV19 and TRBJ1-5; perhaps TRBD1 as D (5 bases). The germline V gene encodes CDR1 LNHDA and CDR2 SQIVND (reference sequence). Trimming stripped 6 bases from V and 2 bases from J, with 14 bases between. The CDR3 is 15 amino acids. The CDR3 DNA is TGTGCCAGTAGGACCTGGTTACAGGGCAATCAGCCCCAGCATTTT. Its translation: CASRTWLQGNQPQHF.

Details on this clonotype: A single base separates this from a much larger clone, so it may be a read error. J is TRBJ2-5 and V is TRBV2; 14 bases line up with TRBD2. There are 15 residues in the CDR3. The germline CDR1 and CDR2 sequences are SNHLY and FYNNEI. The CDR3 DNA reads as TGTGGCAGCGAACGGACTAGCGGGAGGAAAGAGACCCAGTACTTC. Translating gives CGSERTSGRKETQYF.

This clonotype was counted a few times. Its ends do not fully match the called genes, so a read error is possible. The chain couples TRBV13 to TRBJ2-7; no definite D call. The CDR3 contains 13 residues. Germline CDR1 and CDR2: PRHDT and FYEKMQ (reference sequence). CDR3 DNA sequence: TGTGCCTGCAGCTTCGGCAGGACCAACGAGCAGTACTTC. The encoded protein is CACSFGRTNEQYF.

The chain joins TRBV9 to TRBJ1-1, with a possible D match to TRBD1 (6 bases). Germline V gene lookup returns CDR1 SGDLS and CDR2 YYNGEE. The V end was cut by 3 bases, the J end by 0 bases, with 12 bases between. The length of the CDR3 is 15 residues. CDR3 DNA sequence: TGTGCCAGCAGCGGAGGGGGAATCATGAACACTGAAGCTTTCTTT. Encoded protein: CASSGGGIMNTEAFF. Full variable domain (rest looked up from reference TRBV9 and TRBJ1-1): DSGVTQTPKHLITATGQRVTLRCSPRSGDLSVYWYQQSLDQGLQFLIQYYNGEERAKGNILERFSAQQFPDLHSELNLSSLELGDSALYFCASSGGGIMNTEAFFGQGTRLTVV.

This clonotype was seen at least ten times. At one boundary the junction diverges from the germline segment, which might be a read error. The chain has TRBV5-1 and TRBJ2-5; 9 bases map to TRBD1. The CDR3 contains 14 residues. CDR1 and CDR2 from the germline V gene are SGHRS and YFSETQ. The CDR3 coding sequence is TGTGCTAGCAGCTTAGGGACAGGGCTAGAGACCCAGTACTTC. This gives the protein CASSLGTGLETQYF.

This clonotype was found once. CDR3 region: CASSLVGQAMNTEAFF. CDR3 nucleotide sequence: TGTGCCAGCAGCTTAGTAGGACAGGCCATGAACACTGAAGCTTTCTTT. The chain uses TRBV11-2 and TRBJ1-1; 7 nucleotides line up with TRBD1. Germline values: CDR1 SGHAT, CDR2 FQNNGV. J lost 0 bases, V lost 1 base, and 5 bases had no gene match. The CDR3 extends over 16 amino acids. Full variable domain (missing parts from reference TRBV11-2 and TRBJ1-1): EAGVAQSPRYKIIEKRQSVAFWCNPISGHATLYWYQQILGQGPKLLIQFQNNGVVDDSQLPKDRFSAERLKGVDSTLKIQPAKLEDSAVYLCASSLVGQAMNTEAFFGQGTRLTVV.

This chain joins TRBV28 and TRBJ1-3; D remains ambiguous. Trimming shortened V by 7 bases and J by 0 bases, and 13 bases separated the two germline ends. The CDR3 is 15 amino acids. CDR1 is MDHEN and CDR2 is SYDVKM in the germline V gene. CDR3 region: CASTLSSNSGNTIYF. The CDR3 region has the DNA TGTGCCAGCACCCTCTCGTCGAACTCTGGAAACACCATATATTTT.

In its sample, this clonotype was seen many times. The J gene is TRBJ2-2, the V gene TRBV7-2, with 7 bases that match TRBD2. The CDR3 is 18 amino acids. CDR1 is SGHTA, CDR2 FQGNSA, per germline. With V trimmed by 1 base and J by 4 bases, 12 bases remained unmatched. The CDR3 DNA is TGTGCCAGCAGCTTAGGGGGGGGAGGCTCAGCCCTCACCGGGGAGCTGTTTTTT. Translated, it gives CASSLGGGGSALTGELFF.

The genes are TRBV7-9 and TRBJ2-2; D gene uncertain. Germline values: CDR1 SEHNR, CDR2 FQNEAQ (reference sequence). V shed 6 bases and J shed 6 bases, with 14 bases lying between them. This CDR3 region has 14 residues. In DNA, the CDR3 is TGTGCCAGCAGTCCAGAGATAAACGCCGGGGAGCTGTTTTTT. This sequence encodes CASSPEINAGELFF.

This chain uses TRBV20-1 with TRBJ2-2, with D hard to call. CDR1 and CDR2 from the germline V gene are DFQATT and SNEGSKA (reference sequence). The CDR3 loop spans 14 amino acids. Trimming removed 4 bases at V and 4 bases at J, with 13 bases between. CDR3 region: CSAIEGSTTGELFF. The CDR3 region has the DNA TGCAGTGCTATAGAAGGGTCTACCACCGGGGAGCTGTTTTTT.

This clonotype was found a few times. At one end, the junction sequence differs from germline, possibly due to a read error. Here the CDR3 reads CASSQPGAGSSYEQYF. Written as DNA, the CDR3 is TGCGCCAGCAGCCAACCCGGGGCAGGGAGCTCCTACGAGCAGTACTTC. V is TRBV7-4 and J is TRBJ2-7, with D possibly called TRBD1 or TRBD2 (5 bases each). Germline CDR1 and CDR2: SGHVT and SQSDAQ. This CDR3 is 16 amino acids long.

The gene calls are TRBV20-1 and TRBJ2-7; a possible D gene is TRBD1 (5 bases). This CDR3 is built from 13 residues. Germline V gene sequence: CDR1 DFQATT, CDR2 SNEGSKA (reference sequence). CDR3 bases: TGCAGCGTTCGTGGCAGGGTTGTCTACGAGCAGTACTTC. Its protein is CSVRGRVVYEQYF.

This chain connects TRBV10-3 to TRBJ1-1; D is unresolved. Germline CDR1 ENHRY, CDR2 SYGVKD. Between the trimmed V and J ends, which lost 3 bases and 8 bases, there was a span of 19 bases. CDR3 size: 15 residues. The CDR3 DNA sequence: TGTGCCATCAGTGAATCCCCCCGCGCAGAAGAAGAAGCTTTCTTT. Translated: CAISESPRAEEEAFF.

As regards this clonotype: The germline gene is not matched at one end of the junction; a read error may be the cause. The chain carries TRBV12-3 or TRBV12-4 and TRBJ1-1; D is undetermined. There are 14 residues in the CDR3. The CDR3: CASRAPGLNTEASF. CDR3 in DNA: TGTGCCAGCAGAGCCCCGGGGTTGAACACTGAAGCTTCCTTT.

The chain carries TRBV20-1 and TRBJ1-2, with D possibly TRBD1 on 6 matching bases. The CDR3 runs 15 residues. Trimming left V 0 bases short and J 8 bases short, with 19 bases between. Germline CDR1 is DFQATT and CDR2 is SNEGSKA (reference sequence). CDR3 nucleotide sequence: TGCAGTGCTAGAGATGAAACAGGGACCGCTGGCGGCTACACCTTC. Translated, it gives CSARDETGTAGGYTF.

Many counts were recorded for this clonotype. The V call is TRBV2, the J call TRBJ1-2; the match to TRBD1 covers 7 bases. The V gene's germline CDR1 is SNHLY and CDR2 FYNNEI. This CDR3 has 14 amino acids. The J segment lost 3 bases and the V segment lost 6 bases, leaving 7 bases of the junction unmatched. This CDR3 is CASSQTGSDYGYTF. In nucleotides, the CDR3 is TGTGCCAGCAGCCAGACAGGGAGCGACTATGGCTACACCTTC. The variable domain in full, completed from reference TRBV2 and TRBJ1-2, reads EPEVTQTPSHQVTQMGQEVILRCVPISNHLYFYWYRQILGQKVEFLVSFYNNEISEKSEIFDDQFSVERPDGSNFTLKIRSTKLEDSAMYFCASSQTGSDYGYTFGSGTRLTVV.

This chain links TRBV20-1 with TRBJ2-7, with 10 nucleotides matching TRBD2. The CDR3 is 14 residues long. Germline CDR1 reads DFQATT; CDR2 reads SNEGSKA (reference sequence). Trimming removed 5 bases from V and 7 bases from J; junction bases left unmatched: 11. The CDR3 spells CSARTSGEWHEQYF. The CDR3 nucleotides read TGCAGTGCTCGAACTAGCGGGGAATGGCATGAGCAGTACTTC.

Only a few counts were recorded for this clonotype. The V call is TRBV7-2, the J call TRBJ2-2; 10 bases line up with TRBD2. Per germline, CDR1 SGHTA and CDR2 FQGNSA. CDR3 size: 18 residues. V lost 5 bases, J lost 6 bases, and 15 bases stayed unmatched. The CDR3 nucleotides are TGTGCCAGCAGCCAAGTAGGACTAGCGGCCTTAGGGGCCGGGGAGCTGTTTTTT. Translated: CASSQVGLAALGAGELFF.

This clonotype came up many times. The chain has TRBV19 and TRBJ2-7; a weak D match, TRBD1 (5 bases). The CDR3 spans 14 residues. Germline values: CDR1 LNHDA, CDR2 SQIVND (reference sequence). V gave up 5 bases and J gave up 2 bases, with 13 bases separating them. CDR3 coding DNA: TGTGCCAGTAGTCCCTGGGGCGCCGCCTACGAGCAGTACTTC. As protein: CASSPWGAAYEQYF. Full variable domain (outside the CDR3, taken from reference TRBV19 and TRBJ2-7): DGGITQSPKYLFRKEGQNVTLSCEQNLNHDAMYWYRQDPGQGLRLIYYSQIVNDFQKGDIAEGYSVSREKKESFPLTVTSAQKNPTAFYLCASSPWGAAYEQYFGPGTRLTVT.